The T cell receptor (beta chain) under discussion was sequenced for a study of response to subunit inactivated influenza vaccine. Study-wide results and limits: T cells newly recruited by each seasonal influenza vaccination are few, the authors suggested.

Germline CDR1 and CDR2: ENHRY and SYGVKD. Trimming stripped 3 bases from V and 3 bases from J, with 8 bases between. This CDR3 is built from 14 residues. This clonotype was counted only a few times. Its antigen is unknown. TCRdb fed the RT-PCR reads into MiXCR, producing one record per CDR3 protein. The repertoire holds over 650,000 distinct CDR3 sequences, with about 18% as singletons. The specimen was PBMCs from blood, collected 5 days after vaccination. The rearrangement links TRBV10-3 to TRBJ2-2; D is ambiguous. The TCR sequence derives from a man between 50 and 59 years old who received an inactivated influenza vaccine. The CDR3 coding sequence is TGTGCCATCAGTGAAGGGCAATACACCGGGGAGCTGTTTTTT. Translated, it gives CAISEGQYTGELFF.